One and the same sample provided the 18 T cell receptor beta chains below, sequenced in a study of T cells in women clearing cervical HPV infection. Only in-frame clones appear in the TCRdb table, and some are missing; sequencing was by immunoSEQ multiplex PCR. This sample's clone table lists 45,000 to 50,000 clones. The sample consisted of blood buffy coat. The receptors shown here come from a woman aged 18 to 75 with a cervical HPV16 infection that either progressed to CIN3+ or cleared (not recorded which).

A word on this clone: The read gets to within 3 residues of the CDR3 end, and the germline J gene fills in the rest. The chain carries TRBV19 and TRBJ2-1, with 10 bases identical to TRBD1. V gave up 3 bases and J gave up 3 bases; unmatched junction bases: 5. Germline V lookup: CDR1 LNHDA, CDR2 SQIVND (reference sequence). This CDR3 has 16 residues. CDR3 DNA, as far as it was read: TGTGCCAGTAGTATGGTGGGACAGGGGTACTACAATGAG. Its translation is CASSMVGQGYYNE. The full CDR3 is CASSMVGQGYYNEQFF.

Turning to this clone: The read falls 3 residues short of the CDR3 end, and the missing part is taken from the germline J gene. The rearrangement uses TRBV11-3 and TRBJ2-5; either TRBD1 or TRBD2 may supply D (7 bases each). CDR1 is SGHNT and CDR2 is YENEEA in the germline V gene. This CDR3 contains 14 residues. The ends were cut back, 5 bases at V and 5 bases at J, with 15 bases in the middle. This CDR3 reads CASSPGGGTETQYF. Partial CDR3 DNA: TGTGCCAGCAGCCCAGGGGGAGGGACTGAGACC.

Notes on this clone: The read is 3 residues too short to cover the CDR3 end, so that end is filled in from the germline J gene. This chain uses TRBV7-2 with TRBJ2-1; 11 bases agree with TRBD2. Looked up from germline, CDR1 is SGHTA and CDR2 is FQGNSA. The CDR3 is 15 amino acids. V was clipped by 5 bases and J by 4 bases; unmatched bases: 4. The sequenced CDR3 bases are TGTGCCAGCAGCCCTCGGACTAGCGGGTACAATGAG. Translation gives CASSPRTSGYNE. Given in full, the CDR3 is CASSPRTSGYNEQFF.

CDR3 loop: CASSLQGVDEKLFF. Incomplete CDR3 DNA: TGTGCCAGCAGCTTGCAGGGTGTGGACGAAAAA. The gene calls are TRBV5-4 and TRBJ1-4, with a weak D call TRBD1 (5 bases). The read ends 3 residues before the CDR3 terminus; that terminus is restored from the germline J gene. Trimming cost V 1 base and J 8 bases, with 12 bases left between them. In germline, CDR1 is SGHNT, CDR2 YYREEE (reference sequence). This CDR3 spans 14 amino acids.

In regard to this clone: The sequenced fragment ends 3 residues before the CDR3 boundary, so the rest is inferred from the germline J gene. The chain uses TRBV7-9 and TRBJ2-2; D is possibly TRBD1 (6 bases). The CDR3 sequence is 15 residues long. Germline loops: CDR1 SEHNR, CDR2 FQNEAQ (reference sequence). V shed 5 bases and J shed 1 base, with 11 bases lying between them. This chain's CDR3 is CASSPGTLNTGELFF. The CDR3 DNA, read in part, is TGTGCCAGCAGCCCCGGGACACTGAACACCGGGGAG.

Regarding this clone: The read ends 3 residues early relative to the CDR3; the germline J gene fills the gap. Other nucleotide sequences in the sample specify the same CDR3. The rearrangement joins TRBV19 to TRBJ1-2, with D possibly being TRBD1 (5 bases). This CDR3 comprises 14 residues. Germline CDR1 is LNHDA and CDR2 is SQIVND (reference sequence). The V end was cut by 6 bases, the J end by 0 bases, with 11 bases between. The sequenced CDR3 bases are TGTGCCAGTAGCATTGACAGAGCTAACTATGGC. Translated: CASSIDRANYG. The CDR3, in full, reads CASSIDRANYGYTF.

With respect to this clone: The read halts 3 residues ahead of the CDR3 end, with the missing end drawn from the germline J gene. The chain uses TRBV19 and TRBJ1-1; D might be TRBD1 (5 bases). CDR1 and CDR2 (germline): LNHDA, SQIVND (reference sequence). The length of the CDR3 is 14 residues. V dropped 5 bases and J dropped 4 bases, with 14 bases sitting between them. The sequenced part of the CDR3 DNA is TGTGCCAGTAGTTGGGAGCCCCAGGGCACTGAA. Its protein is CASSWEPQGTE. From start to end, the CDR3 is CASSWEPQGTEAFF.

CDR3 DNA, as far as it was read: TGTGCCAGTAGTACCCAACTTCCCCGGGCTTCCGCGGGTCACGTC. Residues: CASSTQLPRASAGHV. The full-length CDR3 reads as CASSTQLPRASAGHVLTF. The V gene is TRBV19, the J gene TRBJ2-6; a weak D match, TRBD2 (5 bases). The CDR3 end is not reached by the read, which stops 3 residues before it; the germline J gene fills it in. This CDR3 region has 18 residues. V lost 4 bases and J 11 bases, leaving 27 bases between the germline ends. Germline V gene sequence: CDR1 LNHDA, CDR2 SQIVND (reference sequence).

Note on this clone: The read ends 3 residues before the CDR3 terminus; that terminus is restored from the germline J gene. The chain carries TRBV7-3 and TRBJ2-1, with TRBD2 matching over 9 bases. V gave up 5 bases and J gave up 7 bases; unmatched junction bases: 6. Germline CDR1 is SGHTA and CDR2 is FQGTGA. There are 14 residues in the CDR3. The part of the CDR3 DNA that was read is TGTGCCAGCAGCCGATTAGCGGGAGTGAATGAG. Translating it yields CASSRLAGVNE. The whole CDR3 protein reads CASSRLAGVNEQFF.

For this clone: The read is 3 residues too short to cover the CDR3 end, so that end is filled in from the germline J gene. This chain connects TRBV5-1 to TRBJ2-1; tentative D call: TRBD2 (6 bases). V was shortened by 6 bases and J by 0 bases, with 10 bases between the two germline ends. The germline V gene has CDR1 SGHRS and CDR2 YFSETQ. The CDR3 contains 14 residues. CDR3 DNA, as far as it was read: TGCGCCAGCACGCGGGGAAACTCCTACAATGAG. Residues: CASTRGNSYNE. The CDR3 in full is CASTRGNSYNEQFF.

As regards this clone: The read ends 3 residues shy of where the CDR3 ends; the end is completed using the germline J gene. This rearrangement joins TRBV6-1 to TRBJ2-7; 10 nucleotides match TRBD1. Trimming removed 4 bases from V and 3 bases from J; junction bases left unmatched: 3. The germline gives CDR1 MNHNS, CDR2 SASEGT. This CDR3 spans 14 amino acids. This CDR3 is CASSGRTGGYEQYF. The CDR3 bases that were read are TGTGCCAGCAGTGGTAGGACAGGGGGCTACGAG.

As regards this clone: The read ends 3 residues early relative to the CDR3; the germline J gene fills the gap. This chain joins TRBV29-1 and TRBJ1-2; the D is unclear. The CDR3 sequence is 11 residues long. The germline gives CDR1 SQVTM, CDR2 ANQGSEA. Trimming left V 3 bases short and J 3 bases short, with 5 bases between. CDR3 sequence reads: CSVETHYGYTF. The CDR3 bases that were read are TGCAGCGTTGAGACACACTATGGC. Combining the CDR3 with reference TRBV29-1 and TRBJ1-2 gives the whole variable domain SAVISQKPSRDICQRGTSLTIQCQVDSQVTMMFWYRQQPGQSLTLIATANQGSEATYESGFVIDKFPISRPNLTFSTLTVSNMSPEDSSIYLCSVETHYGYTFGSGTRLTVV.

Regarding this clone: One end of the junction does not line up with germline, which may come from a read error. The CDR3 reads CTSDASGGCEQFF. The covered CDR3 bases are TGCACCAGCGACGCCAGCGGGGGGTGTGAG. V is TRBV4-1 and J is TRBJ2-1; 9 bases are shared with TRBD2. The read stops 3 residues short of the end of the CDR3; the missing end is completed from the germline J gene. The CDR3 covers 13 residues. Germline CDR1 is MGHRA and CDR2 is YSYEKL.

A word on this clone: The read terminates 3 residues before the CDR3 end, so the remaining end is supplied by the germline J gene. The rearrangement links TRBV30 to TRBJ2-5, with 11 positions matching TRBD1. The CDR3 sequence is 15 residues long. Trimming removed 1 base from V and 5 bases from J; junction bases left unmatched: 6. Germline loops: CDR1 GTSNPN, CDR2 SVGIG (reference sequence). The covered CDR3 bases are TGTGCCTGGAGTGATGGACAGGGGGCGATGGAGACC. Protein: CAWSDGQGAMET. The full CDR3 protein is CAWSDGQGAMETQYF.

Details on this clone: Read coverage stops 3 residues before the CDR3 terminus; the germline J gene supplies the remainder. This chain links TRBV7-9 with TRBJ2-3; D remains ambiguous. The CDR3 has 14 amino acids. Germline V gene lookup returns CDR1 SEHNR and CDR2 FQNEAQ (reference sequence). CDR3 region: CASSLSNSNQPQYF. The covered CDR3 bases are TGTGCCAGCAGCTTAAGCAATAGCAATCAGCCG.

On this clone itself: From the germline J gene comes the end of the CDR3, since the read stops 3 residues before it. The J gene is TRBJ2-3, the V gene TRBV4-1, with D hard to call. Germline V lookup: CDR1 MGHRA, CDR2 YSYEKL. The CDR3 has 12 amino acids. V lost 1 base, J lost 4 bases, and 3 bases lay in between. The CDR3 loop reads CASSQAADTQYF. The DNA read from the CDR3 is TGCGCCAGCAGCCAAGCGGCAGATACG.

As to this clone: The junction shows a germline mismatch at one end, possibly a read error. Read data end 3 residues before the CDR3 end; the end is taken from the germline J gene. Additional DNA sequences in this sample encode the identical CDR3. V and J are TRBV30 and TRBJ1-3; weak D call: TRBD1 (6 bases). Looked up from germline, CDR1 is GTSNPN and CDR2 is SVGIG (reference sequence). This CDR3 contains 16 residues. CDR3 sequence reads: CAWSVPTGSSGNTIYF. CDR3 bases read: TGTGCCTGGAGTGTACCGACAGGTAGCTCTGGAAACACT.

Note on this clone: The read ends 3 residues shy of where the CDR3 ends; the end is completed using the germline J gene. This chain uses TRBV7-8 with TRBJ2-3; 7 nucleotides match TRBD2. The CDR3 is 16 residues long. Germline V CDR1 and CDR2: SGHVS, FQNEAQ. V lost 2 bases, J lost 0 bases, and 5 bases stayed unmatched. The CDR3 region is CASSLLGRGSTDTQYF. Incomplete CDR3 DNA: TGTGCCAGCAGCTTACTAGGGCGGGGGAGCACAGATACG.